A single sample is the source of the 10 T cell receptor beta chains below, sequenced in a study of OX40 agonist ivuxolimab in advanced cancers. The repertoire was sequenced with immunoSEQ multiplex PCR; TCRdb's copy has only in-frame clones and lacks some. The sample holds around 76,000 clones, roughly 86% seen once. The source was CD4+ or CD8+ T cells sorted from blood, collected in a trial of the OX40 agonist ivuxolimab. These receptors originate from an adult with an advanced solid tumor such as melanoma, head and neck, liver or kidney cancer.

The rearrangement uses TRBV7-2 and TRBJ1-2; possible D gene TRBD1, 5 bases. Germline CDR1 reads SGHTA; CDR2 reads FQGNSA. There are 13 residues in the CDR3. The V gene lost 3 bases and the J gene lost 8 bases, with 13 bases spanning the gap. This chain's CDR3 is CASSFPNRGGYTF. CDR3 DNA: TGTGCCAGCAGCTTCCCGAATAGGGGCGGCTACACCTTC.

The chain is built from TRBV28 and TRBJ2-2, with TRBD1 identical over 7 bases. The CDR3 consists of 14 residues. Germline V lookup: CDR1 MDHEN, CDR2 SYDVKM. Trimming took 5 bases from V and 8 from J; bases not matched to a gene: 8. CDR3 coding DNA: TGTGCCAGCAGTCCCCGGACAGGTTCGGGGGAGCTGTTTTTT. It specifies CASSPRTGSGELFF.

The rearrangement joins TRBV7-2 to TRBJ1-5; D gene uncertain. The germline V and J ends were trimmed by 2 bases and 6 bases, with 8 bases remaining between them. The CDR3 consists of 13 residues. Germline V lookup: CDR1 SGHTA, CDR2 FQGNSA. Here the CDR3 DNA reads TGTGCCAGCAGCTTAACAACGAGTCAGCCCCAGCATTTT. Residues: CASSLTTSQPQHF.

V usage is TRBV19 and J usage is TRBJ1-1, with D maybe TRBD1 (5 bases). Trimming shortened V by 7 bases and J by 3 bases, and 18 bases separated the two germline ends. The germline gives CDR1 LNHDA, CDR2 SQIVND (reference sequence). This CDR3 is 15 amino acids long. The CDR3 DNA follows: TGTGCCAGTATTGACCCGGGGGATTGGGACACTGAAGCTTTCTTT. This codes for CASIDPGDWDTEAFF.

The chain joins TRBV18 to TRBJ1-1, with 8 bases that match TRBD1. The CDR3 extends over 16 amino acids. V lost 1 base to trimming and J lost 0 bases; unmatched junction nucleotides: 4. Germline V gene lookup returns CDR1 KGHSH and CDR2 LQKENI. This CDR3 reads CASSPRTGIMNTEAFF. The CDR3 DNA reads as TGTGCCAGCTCACCACGGACAGGGATAATGAACACTGAAGCTTTCTTT. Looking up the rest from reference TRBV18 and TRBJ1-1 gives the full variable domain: NAGVMQNPRHLVRRRGQEARLRCSPMKGHSHVYWYRQLPEEGLKFMVYLQKENIIDESGMPKERFSAEFPKEGPSILRIQQVVRGDSAAYFCASSPRTGIMNTEAFFGQGTRLTVV.

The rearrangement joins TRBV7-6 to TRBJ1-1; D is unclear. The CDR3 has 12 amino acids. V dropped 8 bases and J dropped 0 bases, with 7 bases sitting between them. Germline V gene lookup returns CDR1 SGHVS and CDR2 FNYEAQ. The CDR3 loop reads CASQAMNTEAFF. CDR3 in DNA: TGTGCCAGCCAAGCCATGAACACTGAAGCTTTCTTT.

CDR3 region: CASSPFAGQLNTEAFF. CDR3 bases: TGTGCCAGCAGTCCCTTTGCGGGACAGTTAAACACTGAAGCTTTCTTT. V is TRBV27 and J is TRBJ1-1; 7 nucleotides agree with TRBD1. This CDR3 has 16 amino acids. In germline, CDR1 is MNHEY, CDR2 SMNVEV (reference sequence). Germline trimming cut 5 bases from V and 2 bases from J; bases unmatched to any gene: 11.

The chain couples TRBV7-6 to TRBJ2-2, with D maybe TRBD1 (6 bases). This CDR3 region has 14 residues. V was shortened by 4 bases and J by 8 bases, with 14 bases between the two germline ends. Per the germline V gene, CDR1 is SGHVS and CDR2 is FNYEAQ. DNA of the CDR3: TGTGCCAGCAGCTCCAACAGGGCGTCTGGGGAGCTGTTTTTT. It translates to CASSSNRASGELFF. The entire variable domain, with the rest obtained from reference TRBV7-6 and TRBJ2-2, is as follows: GAGVSQSPRYKVTKRGQDVALRCDPISGHVSLYWYRQALGQGPEFLTYFNYEAQQDKSGLPNDRFSAERPEGSISTLTIQRTEQRDSAMYRCASSSNRASGELFFGEGSRLTVL.

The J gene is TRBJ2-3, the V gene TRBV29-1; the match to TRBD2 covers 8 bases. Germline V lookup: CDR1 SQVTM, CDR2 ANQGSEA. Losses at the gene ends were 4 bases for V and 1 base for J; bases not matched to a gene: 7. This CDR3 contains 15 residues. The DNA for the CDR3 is TGCAGCGTTGTAGTTGCGGGAGGAGGCACAGATACGCAGTATTTT. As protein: CSVVVAGGGTDTQYF.

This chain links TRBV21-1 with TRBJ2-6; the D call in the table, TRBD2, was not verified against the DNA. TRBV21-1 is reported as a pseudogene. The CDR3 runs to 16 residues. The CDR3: CASSKIALSGANVLTF. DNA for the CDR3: TGTGCCAGCAGCAAAATAGCCCTCTCTGGGGCCAACGTCCTGACTTTC.